These 30 T cell receptor beta chains share one sample of origin, sequenced in a study of blood T cell repertoires in COVID-19. Here immunoSEQ multiplex PCR was the method, and the copy in TCRdb shows in-frame clones only, minus some. This table has 100,000 to 150,000 clones, around nine tenths appearing once. Material for sequencing was peripheral blood. Source of these receptors: a woman aged 70-85 years with COVID-19, enrolled during active disease.

The CDR3 loop is CAIKLTGEMNTEAFF. The CDR3 DNA is TGTGCCATCAAACTAACAGGGGAAATGAACACTGAAGCTTTCTTT. V and J are TRBV10-3 and TRBJ1-1; 7 nucleotides match TRBD1. Germline V gives CDR1 ENHRY, CDR2 SYGVKD. V lost 7 bases, J lost 0 bases, and 8 bases stayed unmatched. The CDR3 sequence is 15 residues long.

This clone came up once. The J gene is TRBJ2-3, the V gene TRBV27; the match to TRBD1 covers 7 bases. The J segment lost 3 bases and the V segment lost 6 bases, leaving 6 bases of the junction unmatched. The CDR3 runs 14 residues. Germline CDR1 MNHEY, CDR2 SMNVEV (reference sequence). CDR3: CASRITDRTDTQYF. The CDR3 nucleotides read TGTGCCAGCAGGATTACGGACAGGACAGATACGCAGTATTTT.

This sequence joins TRBV28 and TRBJ1-2; 8 bases align to TRBD1. J gave up 5 bases and V 3 bases, and 5 bases lay outside the gene matches. CDR3 length: 14 amino acids. CDR1 MDHEN and CDR2 SYDVKM come from the germline V gene. The CDR3 sequence is CASSFGTGAYGYTF. CDR3 coding DNA: TGTGCCAGCAGTTTCGGGACAGGAGCTTATGGCTACACCTTC.

This clone was recorded once. The rearrangement uses TRBV18 and TRBJ2-7; D remains ambiguous. This CDR3 spans 14 amino acids. Between the trimmed V and J ends, which lost 2 bases and 3 bases, there was a span of 11 bases. Germline V gene sequence: CDR1 KGHSH, CDR2 LQKENI. CDR3 nucleotide sequence: TGTGCCAGCTCACCATTGCGGCAGATCTACGAGCAGTACTTC. This translates into CASSPLRQIYEQYF.

The V and J genes are TRBV6-4 and TRBJ2-1; 9 nucleotides agree with TRBD1. Germline V lookup: CDR1 MRHNA, CDR2 SNTAGT. V trimming: 8 bases; J trimming: 7 bases; junction bases outside the gene matches: 9. This CDR3 region has 14 residues. The CDR3 spells CASRRTGEINEQFF. Here the CDR3 DNA reads TGTGCCAGCCGCCGGACAGGGGAAATAAATGAGCAGTTCTTC.

There are a few counts of this clone. J is TRBJ1-6 and V is TRBV7-6; 11 positions match TRBD1. The J segment lost 5 bases and the V segment lost 5 bases, leaving 5 bases of the junction unmatched. CDR3 length: 16 residues. The germline CDR1 and CDR2 sequences are SGHVS and FNYEAQ. The CDR3 protein is CASSTGQGAHNSPLHF. In nucleotides, the CDR3 is TGTGCCAGCAGCACCGGACAGGGGGCCCATAATTCACCCCTCCACTTT.

The chain recombines TRBV4-1 with TRBJ2-5, with 7 bases identical to TRBD1. V gave up 3 bases and J gave up 5 bases; unmatched junction bases: 12. CDR3 size: 16 residues. CDR1 is MGHRA and CDR2 is YSYEKL in the germline V gene. CDR3 residues: CASSHERTGVSETQYF. CDR3 bases: TGCGCCAGCAGCCACGAGAGAACAGGGGTTTCGGAGACCCAGTACTTC.

The chain combines TRBV10-2 with TRBJ1-1; 9 nucleotides match TRBD1. Germline CDR1 WSHSY, CDR2 SAAADI. J lost 4 bases, V lost 5 bases, and 8 bases had no gene match. The CDR3 is 15 residues long. In DNA form, the CDR3 reads TGCGCCAGCAGTTGGGTTGACAGGGGGGGCACTGAAGCTTTCTTT. It specifies CASSWVDRGGTEAFF.

This sequence joins TRBV6-5 and TRBJ2-5; TRBD2 agrees at 10 bases. CDR3 size: 15 residues. Unmatched junction bases numbered 7, after V lost 4 bases and J lost 5 bases. Germline V gives CDR1 MNHEY, CDR2 SVGAGI. The CDR3 DNA sequence: TGTGCCAGCAGTTTCAAGCGGGGGGGCTTGGAGACCCAGTACTTC. It encodes CASSFKRGGLETQYF.

This clone appeared a few times. This chain connects TRBV6-2 or TRBV6-3 to TRBJ1-2, with 8 bases aligning to TRBD1. There are 16 residues in the CDR3. Germline CDR1 is MNHEY and CDR2 is SVGEGT. The V segment lost 5 bases and the J segment 4 bases; nucleotides outside the gene matches: 12. The CDR3 spells CASSLRPLGQAYGYTF. The CDR3 region has the DNA TGTGCCAGCAGTCTACGCCCCTTGGGACAGGCCTATGGCTACACCTTC.

The chain recombines TRBV6-5 with TRBJ2-7; 9 nucleotides align to TRBD1. The CDR3 sequence is 15 residues long. Germline loops: CDR1 MNHEY, CDR2 SVGAGI. J lost 6 bases, V lost 6 bases, and 12 bases had no gene match. The CDR3 DNA is TGTGCCAGCAGACCCCCGGGACAGGGAGGGTCCGAGCAGTACTTC. Translation: CASRPPGQGGSEQYF.

V and J are TRBV11-2 and TRBJ2-7, with D possibly TRBD2 on 5 matching bases. Germline loops: CDR1 SGHAT, CDR2 FQNNGV. V was clipped by 7 bases and J by 5 bases, with 12 bases between them. The length of the CDR3 is 12 residues. The CDR3 region has the DNA TGTGCCAGCAACCGGGGTTCGGACGAGCAGTACTTC. This encodes CASNRGSDEQYF. Using reference TRBV11-2 and TRBJ2-7 for the parts outside the CDR3, the full variable domain is EAGVAQSPRYKIIEKRQSVAFWCNPISGHATLYWYQQILGQGPKLLIQFQNNGVVDDSQLPKDRFSAERLKGVDSTLKIQPAKLEDSAVYLCASNRGSDEQYFGPGTRLTVT.

This chain connects TRBV29-1 to TRBJ2-1, with TRBD2 matching 9 bases. CDR1 is SQVTM, CDR2 ANQGSEA, per germline. The CDR3 sequence is 14 residues long. V lost 0 bases, J lost 9 bases, and 6 bases stayed unmatched. CDR3 amino acids: CSVEDLGREGEQFF. The CDR3 DNA follows: TGCAGCGTTGAAGACCTCGGGCGGGAGGGTGAGCAGTTCTTC.

The genes are TRBV7-3 and TRBJ2-3; tentatively, D is TRBD1 (6 bases). V was clipped by 4 bases and J by 8 bases, with 16 bases between them. The CDR3 runs 14 residues. Germline values: CDR1 SGHTA, CDR2 FQGTGA. The CDR3 loop is CASSSLQGLGTQYF. CDR3 nucleotides: TGTGCCAGCAGCTCTCTACAGGGCCTGGGTACGCAGTATTTT.

This clone was seen a handful of times. This chain joins TRBV28 and TRBJ2-2; 8 bases fit TRBD1. The trim removed 3 bases at V and 1 base at J, leaving 4 bases unmatched. The germline gives CDR1 MDHEN, CDR2 SYDVKM. The CDR3 runs 16 residues. DNA of the CDR3: TGTGCCAGCAGTTTTTGGACAGGGAGGAACACCGGGGAGCTGTTTTTT. Its protein product is CASSFWTGRNTGELFF.

On this clone: The junction shows a germline mismatch at one end, possibly a read error. This rearrangement joins TRBV2 to TRBJ2-2, with 7 nucleotides matching TRBD1. Germline lookup yields CDR1 SNHLY and CDR2 FYNNEI. The CDR3 length is 15 residues. DNA of the CDR3: TGTGCCAGCAGTGAGGCACGGACAGGTATAGGGGAACTGTTTTTT. Translated, it gives CASSEARTGIGELFF.

The rearrangement links TRBV7-2 to TRBJ1-4; no clear D. V lost 5 bases to trimming and J lost 4 bases, with 14 bases between them. The CDR3 contains 15 residues. Germline assignment: CDR1 SGHTA and CDR2 FQGNSA. The CDR3 DNA reads as TGTGCCAGCAGCCTAGGAGGTAGCGGTAATGAAAAACTGTTTTTT. It is translated as CASSLGGSGNEKLFF. Filled out from reference TRBV7-2 and TRBJ1-4, the complete variable domain reads GAGVSQSPSNKVTEKGKDVELRCDPISGHTALYWYRQSLGQGLEFLIYFQGNSAPDKSGLPSDRFSAERTGGSVSTLTIQRTQQEDSAVYLCASSLGGSGNEKLFFGSGTQLSVL.

This chain connects TRBV5-1 to TRBJ2-7; the match to TRBD1 covers 7 bases. J was trimmed by 7 bases and V by 4 bases; bases with no gene match: 8. This CDR3 has 13 amino acids. Germline CDR1 reads SGHRS; CDR2 reads YFSETQ. The CDR3 DNA reads as TGCGCCAGCAGCCCTAGACAGGGTGGGGAGCAGTACTTC. Encoded protein: CASSPRQGGEQYF. The variable domain in full, with the rest retrieved from reference TRBV5-1 and TRBJ2-7, is KAGVTQTPRYLIKTRGQQVTLSCSPISGHRSVSWYQQTPGQGLQFLFEYFSETQRNKGNFPGRFSGRQFSNSRSEMNVSTLELGDSALYLCASSPRQGGEQYFGPGTRLTVT.

This clone was seen more than once but under ten times. The gene calls are TRBV14 and TRBJ2-7; no clear D gene. Germline CDR1 is SGHDN and CDR2 is FVKESK. The CDR3 extends over 13 amino acids. V lost 0 bases and J lost 2, with 5 bases in between. The CDR3 nucleotides read TGTGCCAGCAGCCAAGACCTAGCCTACGAGCAGTACTTC. It codes for CASSQDLAYEQYF.

This chain joins TRBV5-8 and TRBJ1-6, with D possibly being TRBD1 (6 bases). Germline V CDR1 and CDR2: SGHTS, YDEGEE. The CDR3 has 15 amino acids. Trimming pared 5 bases from V and 3 bases from J, leaving 12 bases between. The CDR3 region is CASREQGLYNSPLHF. CDR3 bases: TGTGCCAGCAGGGAACAGGGTCTCTATAATTCACCCCTCCACTTT. The full variable domain, rest sourced from reference TRBV5-8 and TRBJ1-6, is EAGVTQSPTHLIKTRGQQATLRCSPISGHTSVYWYQQALGLGLQFLLWYDEGEERNRGNFPPRFSGRQFPNYSSELNVNALELEDSALYLCASREQGLYNSPLHFGNGTRLTVT.

The chain links TRBV21-1 to TRBJ2-5; the table's D call, TRBD1, has no DNA check behind it. TRBV21-1 is recorded as a pseudogene. The length of the CDR3 is 14 residues. The CDR3 loop reads CASSSQIPGAAQYF. The CDR3 DNA sequence: TGTGCCAGCAGCAGTCAGATACCAGGGGCGGCCCAGTACTTC.

This sequence joins TRBV28 and TRBJ2-7, with D hard to call. Trimming shortened V by 5 bases and J by 4 bases, and 9 bases separated the two germline ends. The CDR3 runs 12 residues. Germline values: CDR1 MDHEN, CDR2 SYDVKM. The DNA of the CDR3 is TGTGCCAGCAGTCTCTATAATTACGAGCAGTACTTC. This translates into CASSLYNYEQYF.

The chain is built from TRBV5-6 and TRBJ1-6; 8 bases map to TRBD1. The V segment lost 2 bases and the J segment 10 bases; nucleotides outside the gene matches: 5. Germline values: CDR1 SGHDT, CDR2 YYEEEE. This CDR3 has 14 amino acids. CDR3 amino acids: CASSLQGVGSPLHF. In DNA, the CDR3 is TGTGCCAGCAGCTTACAGGGGGTGGGATCACCCCTCCACTTT.

A few counts support this clone. The CDR3 reads CASRAAGARKSVGNTIYF. CDR3 nucleotide sequence: TGTGCCAGCAGGGCCGCGGGGGCTAGGAAGTCGGTCGGAAACACCATATATTTT. The chain has TRBV28 and TRBJ1-3; D is possibly TRBD1 (6 bases). In germline, CDR1 is MDHEN, CDR2 SYDVKM. V lost 6 bases, J lost 4 bases, and 25 bases lay in between. There are 18 residues in the CDR3. Looking up the rest from reference TRBV28 and TRBJ1-3 gives the full variable domain: DVKVTQSSRYLVKRTGEKVFLECVQDMDHENMFWYRQDPGLGLRLIYFSYDVKMKEKGDIPEGYSVSREKKERFSLILESASTNQTSMYLCASRAAGARKSVGNTIYFGEGSWLTVV.

V and J are TRBV6-1 and TRBJ1-1, with 7 bases matching TRBD1. The trim removed 3 bases at V and 0 bases at J, leaving 4 bases unmatched. CDR3 length: 15 residues. Germline V lookup: CDR1 MNHNS, CDR2 SASEGT. This chain's CDR3 is CASSDPGQMNTEAFF. CDR3 bases: TGTGCCAGCAGTGATCCGGGACAGATGAACACTGAAGCTTTCTTT.

This chain connects TRBV28 to TRBJ2-7, with 9 bases that match TRBD2. With V trimmed by 9 bases and J by 2 bases, 11 bases remained unmatched. Germline V gene lookup returns CDR1 MDHEN and CDR2 SYDVKM. This CDR3 contains 15 residues. The CDR3 DNA follows: TGTGCCAGTCTTGACATTCGCGGGGGGGCCTACGAGCAGTACTTC. Its translation is CASLDIRGGAYEQYF.

This chain connects TRBV30 to TRBJ2-1; weak D call: TRBD2 (10 bases). Germline CDR1 GTSNPN, CDR2 SVGIG (reference sequence). The CDR3 is 15 residues long. The V end was cut by 4 bases, the J end by 6 bases, with 19 bases between. In DNA, the CDR3 is TGTGCCTGGAAGGCTAGCGGGGGACAGGGCAATGAGCAGTTCTTC. Amino acid sequence: CAWKASGGQGNEQFF.

This clone was found once. This chain links TRBV5-1 with TRBJ1-2; maybe TRBD1 (5 bases). The length of the CDR3 is 13 residues. The V end was cut by 4 bases, the J end by 4 bases, with 11 bases between. Germline values: CDR1 SGHRS, CDR2 YFSETQ. CDR3 loop: CASSTGISYGYTF. Written as DNA, the CDR3 is TGCGCCAGCAGCACAGGAATTTCCTATGGCTACACCTTC. Looking up the rest from reference TRBV5-1 and TRBJ1-2 gives the full variable domain: KAGVTQTPRYLIKTRGQQVTLSCSPISGHRSVSWYQQTPGQGLQFLFEYFSETQRNKGNFPGRFSGRQFSNSRSEMNVSTLELGDSALYLCASSTGISYGYTFGSGTRLTVV.

The V call is TRBV5-1, the J call TRBJ2-3; TRBD2 is a possible D gene (6 bases). V lost 0 bases and J lost 6, with 14 bases in between. CDR1 is SGHRS, CDR2 YFSETQ, per germline. The CDR3 has 15 amino acids. CDR3 region: CASSLAGDPMDTQYF. The DNA of the CDR3 is TGCGCCAGCAGCTTGGCGGGGGACCCCATGGATACGCAGTATTTT.

The chain carries TRBV6-6 and TRBJ2-7, with a possible D match to TRBD2 (5 bases). Trimming shortened V by 0 bases and J by 6 bases, and 15 bases separated the two germline ends. CDR1 MNHNY and CDR2 SVGAGI come from the germline V gene (reference sequence). CDR3 length: 15 residues. The CDR3 DNA reads TGTGCCAGCAGTTACTCGAGGGAAGTCGGAAGCGAGCAGTACTTC. Translating gives CASSYSREVGSEQYF.